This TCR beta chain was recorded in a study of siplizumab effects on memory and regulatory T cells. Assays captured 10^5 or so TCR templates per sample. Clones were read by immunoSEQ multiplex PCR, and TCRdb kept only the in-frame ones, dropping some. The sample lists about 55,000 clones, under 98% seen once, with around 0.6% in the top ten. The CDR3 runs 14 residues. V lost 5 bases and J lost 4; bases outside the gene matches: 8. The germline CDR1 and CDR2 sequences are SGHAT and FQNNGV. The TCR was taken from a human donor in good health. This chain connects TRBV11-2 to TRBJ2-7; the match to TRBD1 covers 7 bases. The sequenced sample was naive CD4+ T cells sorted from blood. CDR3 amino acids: CASSTRTGPYEQYF. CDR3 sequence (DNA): TGTGCCAGCAGCACCCGGACAGGTCCATACGAGCAGTACTTC. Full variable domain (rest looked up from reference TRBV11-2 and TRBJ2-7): EAGVAQSPRYKIIEKRQSVAFWCNPISGHATLYWYQQILGQGPKLLIQFQNNGVVDDSQLPKDRFSAERLKGVDSTLKIQPAKLEDSAVYLCASSTRTGPYEQYFGPGTRLTVT.